Following are 8 T cell receptor beta chains from one sample sequenced in a study of blood T cell repertoires in COVID-19. The table came from immunoSEQ multiplex PCR; TCRdb's copy has only in-frame clones and leaves some out. This table holds 50,000 to 80,000 clones, more than 65% found once. The sequenced sample consisted of peripheral blood. These receptor sequences come from a human donor in a cohort sampled during active COVID-19.

This clone was detected once. The chain recombines TRBV9 with TRBJ2-3, with a tentative D call TRBD2 (6 bases). In germline, CDR1 is SGDLS, CDR2 YYNGEE. The CDR3 runs to 16 residues. V was cut by 0 bases and J by 4 bases, with 15 bases left in between. The chain's CDR3 is CASSVVVSGIADTQYF. The CDR3 DNA sequence: TGTGCCAGCAGCGTAGTGGTTAGCGGAATAGCAGATACGCAGTATTTT.

This clone has only one observation. J is TRBJ1-4 and V is TRBV6-5, with 8 bases aligning to TRBD1. This CDR3 has 14 residues. Germline V lookup: CDR1 MNHEY, CDR2 SVGAGI. The J segment lost 8 bases and the V segment lost 7 bases, leaving 9 bases of the junction unmatched. CDR3 DNA: TGTGCCAGCATCCTGGACAGGGTTGAGGAAAAACTGTTTTTT. It specifies CASILDRVEEKLFF.

Judged by abundance, this clone is medium-sized. The rearrangement uses TRBV6-1 and TRBJ1-5; possible D gene TRBD1, 5 bases. There are 17 residues in the CDR3. Trimming took off 0 bases at V and 1 base at J, with 13 bases between the two ends. Germline CDR1 is MNHNS and CDR2 is SASEGT. CDR3 DNA: TGTGCCAGCAGTGAAGCGGGTCGGGGACTCAGCAATCAGCCCCAGCATTTT. It is translated as CASSEAGRGLSNQPQHF.

This clone came up a few times. The V and J genes are TRBV5-4 and TRBJ1-6; D might be TRBD1 (5 bases). V lost 4 bases, J lost 4 bases, and 12 bases lay in between. This CDR3 contains 15 residues. CDR1 and CDR2 (germline): SGHNT, YYREEE (reference sequence). The chain's CDR3 is CASSPGGGYNSPLHF. The CDR3, as DNA: TGTGCCAGCAGCCCCGGCGGGGGGTATAATTCACCCCTCCACTTT.

This sequence joins TRBV5-1 and TRBJ1-5, with a tentative D call TRBD1 (5 bases). Germline V gives CDR1 SGHRS, CDR2 YFSETQ. Trimming took 1 base from V and 0 from J, leaving 8 bases between them. The CDR3 covers 15 residues. The CDR3 sequence is CASSLSGGSNQPQHF. In nucleotides, the CDR3 is TGCGCCAGCAGCTTGAGCGGGGGTAGCAATCAGCCCCAGCATTTT.

This chain uses TRBV18 with TRBJ2-3, with TRBD2 matching over 15 bases. Germline trimming cut 6 bases from V and 6 bases from J; bases unmatched to any gene: 13. The length of the CDR3 is 18 residues. Germline V CDR1 and CDR2: KGHSH, LQKENI. The CDR3 protein is CASSPTTGTSGGPDTQYF. DNA for the CDR3: TGTGCCAGCTCGCCGACTACCGGGACTAGCGGGGGGCCCGATACGCAGTATTTT. The full variable domain, completed using reference TRBV18 and TRBJ2-3, is NAGVMQNPRHLVRRRGQEARLRCSPMKGHSHVYWYRQLPEEGLKFMVYLQKENIIDESGMPKERFSAEFPKEGPSILRIQQVVRGDSAAYFCASSPTTGTSGGPDTQYFGPGTRLTVL.

The rearrangement joins TRBV6-6 to TRBJ1-3; 10 nucleotides agree with TRBD1. CDR3 size: 16 residues. V trimming: 8 bases; J trimming: 6 bases; junction bases outside the gene matches: 13. Germline V gene data show CDR1 as MNHNY and CDR2 as SVGAGI (reference sequence). The CDR3 region is CASRHALGQGENTIYF. In DNA, the CDR3 is TGTGCCAGCCGACACGCATTAGGACAGGGGGAAAACACCATATATTTT.

J is TRBJ1-1 and V is TRBV20-1; D possibly corresponds to TRBD1 (5 bases). Germline lookup yields CDR1 DFQATT and CDR2 SNEGSKA (reference sequence). The CDR3 length is 12 residues. V lost 3 bases and J 7 bases, leaving 12 bases between the germline ends. DNA for the CDR3: TGCAGTGCTAGTACGGGGGTCGATGAAGCTTTCTTT. The encoded protein is CSASTGVDEAFF.